The present T cell receptor (beta chain) was sequenced within a study of CD8 T cells in ankylosing spondylitis. TCRdb reprocessed the 5' RACE reads with MiXCR, giving one entry per CDR3 protein. Of over 75,000 distinct CDR3 sequences in the sample, 7.5% to 9% were seen once. The CDR3 is 14 residues long. The V gene end was trimmed by 5 bases and the J gene end by 15 bases; junction bases not matched to a gene: 11. The germline CDR1 and CDR2 sequences are SGHVS and FQNEAQ. This clonotype showed up many times. The chain joins TRBV7-8 to TRBJ2-1, with 12 bases aligning to TRBD2. The receptor comes from a male donor with ankylosing spondylitis or in good health (not recorded which). Material: blood, either unsorted or a sorted T cell fraction (not recorded which). The CDR3 sequence: CASSRLAGAQRAFF. As DNA, the CDR3 is TGTGCCAGCAGCCGACTAGCGGGGGCCCAACGTGCGTTCTTC.